Following are 16 T cell receptor beta chains from one sample sequenced in a study of cytomegalovirus exposure and HLA in healthy donors (dated by TCRdb to between 2016 and 2019). Library generation was performed with the immunoSEQ multiplex PCR assay. A mixture of 60 forward primers for TCR Vbeta segments and 13 reverse primers for TCR Jbeta segments was used in the multiplex PCR. Imported from immuneACCESS, the table was reduced by TCRdb to in-frame sequences with V and J called. These copies leave out some clones; in studies compared against another copy, an unresolved V gene accounts for under half, and the cause of the remainder is not known. Across this sample there are around 45,000 clones, with roughly 51% seen only once. The top ten clonotypes cover around 5.8% of the sample. Sequenced input: PBMCs. Receptors were obtained from a man aged 55 to 69 in good health and CMV-seronegative.

There are a few counts of this clone. The chain carries TRBV5-4 and TRBJ2-4; 8 bases agree with TRBD1. From germline, CDR1 is SGHNT and CDR2 YYREEE (reference sequence). V lost 3 bases to trimming and J lost 9 bases; unmatched junction nucleotides: 8. This CDR3 contains 14 residues. CDR3: CASSYGQGQSIQYF. The CDR3 DNA is TGTGCCAGCAGCTATGGACAGGGCCAGAGCATTCAGTACTTC. Looking up the rest from reference TRBV5-4 and TRBJ2-4 gives the full variable domain: ETGVTQSPTHLIKTRGQQVTLRCSSQSGHNTVSWYQQALGQGPQFIFQYYREEENGRGNFPPRFSGLQFPNYSSELNVNALELDDSALYLCASSYGQGQSIQYFGAGTRLSVL.

In this sample, this clone turned up many times. The chain couples TRBV28 to TRBJ1-5, with D hard to call. Per germline, CDR1 MDHEN and CDR2 SYDVKM. The CDR3 totals 12 residues. V lost 6 bases, J lost 6 bases, and 9 bases lay in between. The CDR3 DNA reads TGTGCCAGCAGCCGGGGAAGTCAGCCCCAGCATTTT. Its translation is CASSRGSQPQHF.

This clone ranks as medium-sized. The CDR3: CASSSLEPNYGYTF. CDR3 sequence (DNA): TGCGCCAGCAGCTCCCTGGAGCCTAACTATGGCTACACCTTC. The rearrangement uses TRBV4-1 and TRBJ1-2, with D uncertain. In germline, CDR1 is MGHRA, CDR2 YSYEKL. V lost 5 bases, J lost 0 bases, and 10 bases lay in between. This CDR3 comprises 14 residues.

This clone is a singleton in its sample. The chain couples TRBV4-3 to TRBJ1-5; D possibly corresponds to TRBD1 (6 bases). From germline, CDR1 is LGHNA and CDR2 YSLEER. V was clipped by 4 bases and J by 2 bases, with 12 bases between them. This CDR3 has 15 amino acids. The CDR3 spells CASSPEQGGNQPQHF. CDR3 sequence (DNA): TGCGCCAGCAGCCCCGAACAGGGTGGCAATCAGCCCCAGCATTTT.

V gene TRBV28 combines with J gene TRBJ1-1; D is perhaps TRBD1 (6 bases). The V and J ends lost 7 bases and 5 bases respectively, with 14 bases between them. The CDR3 is 13 residues long. Germline CDR1 is MDHEN and CDR2 is SYDVKM. The CDR3 here is CASNPHRVTEAFF. As DNA, the CDR3 is TGTGCCAGCAACCCCCACAGGGTAACTGAAGCTTTCTTT. The variable domain in full, completed from reference TRBV28 and TRBJ1-1, reads DVKVTQSSRYLVKRTGEKVFLECVQDMDHENMFWYRQDPGLGLRLIYFSYDVKMKEKGDIPEGYSVSREKKERFSLILESASTNQTSMYLCASNPHRVTEAFFGQGTRLTVV.

The chain links TRBV18 to TRBJ1-1; D gene unclear. Per germline, CDR1 KGHSH and CDR2 LQKENI. This CDR3 has 13 amino acids. Trimming removed 3 bases from V and 0 bases from J, with 5 bases in between. The CDR3: CASSPGLNTEAFF. CDR3 sequence (DNA): TGTGCCAGCTCACCCGGGTTGAACACTGAAGCTTTCTTT.

The J gene is TRBJ2-6, the V gene TRBV5-1; tentative D call: TRBD1 (7 bases). The germline CDR1 and CDR2 sequences are SGHRS and YFSETQ. The CDR3 is made up of 17 amino acids. The ends were cut back, 4 bases at V and 0 bases at J, with 14 bases in the middle. The DNA of the CDR3 is TGCGCCAGCAGCGCGGGGACAGTCAGCTCTGGGGCCAACGTCCTGACTTTC. The encoded protein is CASSAGTVSSGANVLTF.

This clone turned up a few times. CDR3 in DNA: TGTGCCAGTAGTCGGATGAGGACAGATACGCAGTATTTT. It translates to CASSRMRTDTQYF. J is TRBJ2-3 and V is TRBV19; D call uncertain. Trimming pared 5 bases from V and 3 bases from J, leaving 9 bases between. Germline V gene lookup returns CDR1 LNHDA and CDR2 SQIVND (reference sequence). The CDR3 contains 13 residues.

This clone was recorded once. The chain couples TRBV6-5 to TRBJ1-1; the D gene is possibly TRBD1 (5 bases). Looked up from germline, CDR1 is MNHEY and CDR2 is SVGAGI. The CDR3 is 14 residues long. The ends were cut back, 7 bases at V and 1 base at J, with 13 bases in the middle. The CDR3 loop reads CASIRDRANTEAFF. The CDR3 nucleotides are TGTGCCAGCATCAGAGACAGAGCGAACACTGAAGCTTTCTTT.

This clone has just a few counts. CDR3 bases: TGTGCCTGGGGGGGACAGGCCTACGAGCAGTACTTC. It is translated as CAWGGQAYEQYF. This sequence joins TRBV30 and TRBJ2-7, with TRBD1 matching 8 bases. The ends lost 5 bases at V and 2 bases at J; junction bases unmatched: 2. The CDR3 length is 12 residues. The germline CDR1 and CDR2 sequences are GTSNPN and SVGIG (reference sequence).

The V call is TRBV5-1, the J call TRBJ2-7; possible D gene TRBD2, 5 bases. This CDR3 region has 13 residues. Trimming removed 0 bases at V and 7 bases at J, with 11 bases between. Germline V gene data show CDR1 as SGHRS and CDR2 as YFSETQ. The CDR3 is CASSLGSPGEQYF. In DNA, the CDR3 is TGCGCCAGCAGCTTGGGTAGCCCGGGGGAGCAGTACTTC.

This sequence joins TRBV7-8 and TRBJ2-6; the match to TRBD1 covers 7 bases. The CDR3 runs 16 residues. CDR1 is SGHVS and CDR2 is FQNEAQ in the germline V gene. J gave up 4 bases and V 2 bases, and 5 bases lay outside the gene matches. The DNA for the CDR3 is TGTGCCAGCAGCTTACTCACAGGGGCCGGGGCCAACGTCCTGACTTTC. This gives the protein CASSLLTGAGANVLTF.

V is TRBV29-1 and J is TRBJ2-1; no definite D call. The CDR3 runs to 12 residues. The V end was cut by 7 bases, the J end by 4 bases, with 11 bases between. In germline, CDR1 is SQVTM, CDR2 ANQGSEA. The CDR3 DNA reads as TGCAGCGGGTCTGACGGGTACAATGAGCAGTTCTTC. Residues: CSGSDGYNEQFF.

The table lists this clone with a few counts. The chain has TRBV5-4 and TRBJ2-1; TRBD2 agrees at 13 bases. Per the germline V gene, CDR1 is SGHNT and CDR2 is YYREEE (reference sequence). The ends lost 2 bases at V and 5 bases at J; junction bases unmatched: 1. The CDR3 covers 15 residues. The CDR3 region has the DNA TGTGCCAGCAGCTTAGGACTAGCGGGGGACAATGAGCAGTTCTTC. As protein: CASSLGLAGDNEQFF.

The chain is built from TRBV25-1 and TRBJ1-3, with TRBD1 as a possible D gene (6 bases). Germline CDR1 reads MGHDK; CDR2 reads SYGVNS. V was pared by 6 bases and J by 3 bases, with 9 bases between. The CDR3 totals 13 residues. CDR3 nucleotide sequence: TGTGCCAGCAGACGGACAGTTGGAAACACCATATATTTT. This translates into CASRRTVGNTIYF.

The chain combines TRBV7-9 with TRBJ2-1; D is ambiguous. The germline CDR1 and CDR2 sequences are SEHNR and FQNEAQ (reference sequence). This CDR3 is built from 14 residues. V was shortened by 1 base and J by 6 bases, with 10 bases between the two germline ends. CDR3 sequence reads: CASSLVRSGNEQFF. The CDR3 DNA reads TGTGCCAGCAGCTTAGTTCGGTCTGGCAATGAGCAGTTCTTC.